This T cell receptor beta chain emerged from a study of T cell repertoires in cytomegalovirus infection (dated by TCRdb to between 2017 and 2020). General notes on the study: Peptide stimulations targeted recently identified HLA-C-restricted CMV epitopes, whose presentation resists viral immunomodulation, together with well-studied HLA-B-restricted epitopes. Donor HLA type was relevant to the analysis, because carriage of CMV infection together with the matching HLA type was indicated by public TCR beta signatures.

Overall study outcomes, separate from this receptor: In the ex vivo response, HLA-C-restricted CMV-specific TCR beta clonotypes were dominant, and in two of eight donors the single most frequent clonotype came from this HLA-C-restricted group. Cumulative frequency of public TCR beta family members discriminated carriers of CMV infection plus the relevant HLA type in this cohort and an independent approximately 360-donor cohort.

The instrument was an Illumina HiSeq 1500. The raw public reads went through TCRdb reprocessing: fastp at Q25, MiXCR clone calling, in-frame beta chains kept. Each entry merges the rows of one CDR3 protein and shows their most common DNA and genes. The sample includes 370,000 or so distinct CDR3 sequences, with about a third observed a single time. The top ten constitute about 13% of the sample. Turning to this clonotype: The antigen it recognizes is unknown. Base qualities are not recorded, but no much larger clone differs from it by a single base.

This sample's treatment or condition label indicates: in vitro stimulation with specific CMV peptide epitopes to enrich CMV-specific T cells. CDR1 and CDR2 are read off the germline V gene as MNHEY and SVGEGT. Spanning cysteine to phenylalanine, the CDR3 consists of 12 amino acids. Just the 36-base CDR3 DNA is kept, in frame starting at base 1. V sheds 5 bases and J sheds 6 bases, leaving 11 bases between their ends. Recombination joined TRBV6-2 or TRBV6-3 with TRBJ2-7; TRBD2 might be the D gene, on 5 matching bases. The sample in question was cultured PBMCs, obtained from culture after CMV antigen stimulation. The sequence was obtained from a human donor in good health (CMV status not recorded). Some clones in this sample may be carry-over from other donors' samples. The CDR3 sequence is CASSGLDSEQYF. The DNA reads as follows: TGTGCCAGCAGTGGACTGGACTCCGAGCAGTACTTC.